These 9 T cell receptor beta chains share one sample of origin, sequenced in a study of T cells in Graves' hyperthyroidism and ophthalmopathy. Amplification of TCR beta CDR3 regions used RNA as the template. The HTBI primer set drove a first-round RT-PCR of the TCR CDR3. One entry per CDR3 protein, called by TCRdb with MiXCR from the multiplex PCR reads. The data hold around 240,000 distinct CDR3 sequences, with roughly 14% observed a single time. The sample was blood. Source of these receptors: a woman in her forties with Graves' hyperthyroidism that later progressed to Graves' ophthalmopathy.

This clonotype was recorded many times. This chain links TRBV12-3 or TRBV12-4 with TRBJ2-3; 7 bases map to TRBD1. The CDR3 runs 15 residues. With V trimmed by 5 bases and J by 0 bases, 5 bases remained unmatched. The CDR3 here is CASSKGQTSTDTQYF. The CDR3 DNA follows: TGTGCCAGCAGTAAGGGACAGACTAGCACAGATACGCAGTATTTT.

In this sample, this clonotype turned up many times. This sequence joins TRBV2 and TRBJ2-3; D possibly corresponds to TRBD2 (6 bases). The CDR3 runs 18 residues. Trimming removed 8 bases at V and 2 bases at J, with 26 bases between. Germline V gene sequence: CDR1 SNHLY, CDR2 FYNNEI. CDR3 loop: CASRPPRSGLLATDTQYF. In DNA, the CDR3 is TGTGCCAGCCGACCCCCGCGATCGGGACTCCTAGCCACAGATACGCAGTATTTT.

At least ten counts were recorded for this clonotype. The gene calls are TRBV3-1 and TRBJ2-7; D is unclear. This CDR3 is 13 amino acids long. Per the germline V gene, CDR1 is LGHDT and CDR2 is YNNKEL (reference sequence). The V end lost 4 bases, the J end lost 7 bases, and 14 bases lay between the germline ends. The CDR3 protein is CASSPRPQVEQYF. CDR3 coding DNA: TGTGCCAGCAGCCCTCGCCCTCAGGTTGAGCAGTACTTC.

This chain links TRBV5-6 with TRBJ1-4; D is unresolved. The CDR3 contains 15 residues. V lost 3 bases and J 7 bases, leaving 16 bases between the germline ends. The germline CDR1 and CDR2 sequences are SGHDT and YYEEEE. The CDR3 sequence is CASSWTGPSREKLFF. CDR3 nucleotide sequence: TGTGCCAGCAGCTGGACCGGGCCCTCTCGTGAAAAACTGTTTTTT.

This clonotype was counted ten times or more. The CDR3 loop reads CASSPLGQGIRNEQFF. The CDR3 DNA follows: TGTGCCAGCAGTCCCCTGGGACAGGGGATTCGCAATGAGCAGTTCTTC. The gene calls are TRBV12-3 or TRBV12-4 and TRBJ2-1; TRBD1 matches 10 bases. The CDR3 covers 16 residues. J was trimmed by 6 bases and V by 5 bases; bases with no gene match: 10.

This clonotype has a count of ten or more. V usage is TRBV6-1 and J usage is TRBJ2-1; 9 bases align to TRBD1. The CDR3 consists of 16 residues. V lost 6 bases, J lost 7 bases, and 13 bases stayed unmatched. The V gene's germline CDR1 is MNHNS and CDR2 SASEGT. The CDR3 loop is CASRSGTGLRGNEQFF. The CDR3 nucleotides are TGTGCCAGCAGGTCCGGGACAGGGTTAAGAGGAAATGAGCAGTTCTTC.

This clonotype was observed many times. The CDR3 region is CASSETGLADAAGTQYF. CDR3 sequence (DNA): TGTGCCAGCAGCGAGACAGGACTAGCGGACGCGGCGGGTACGCAGTATTTT. V and J are TRBV28 and TRBJ2-3; 10 nucleotides align to TRBD2. The germline gives CDR1 MDHEN, CDR2 SYDVKM. Trimming cost V 6 bases and J 8 bases; bases outside gene matches: 17. CDR3 length: 17 residues.

This clonotype was detected many times. The DNA of the CDR3 is TGTGCCAGCAGTTACCAGGCGGGAGGGCATATCGGGGAGCTGTTTTTT. Translation gives CASSYQAGGHIGELFF. V and J are TRBV6-5 and TRBJ2-2; 9 nucleotides align to TRBD2. Germline V gene data show CDR1 as MNHEY and CDR2 as SVGAGI. Trimming removed 2 bases from V and 7 bases from J; junction bases left unmatched: 8. The CDR3 is 16 residues long.

The J gene is TRBJ2-1, the V gene TRBV6-1, with a tentative D call TRBD1 (6 bases). Germline values: CDR1 MNHNS, CDR2 SASEGT. The CDR3 consists of 13 residues. The ends were cut back, 8 bases at V and 10 bases at J, with 18 bases in the middle. This chain's CDR3 is CASSRREGDEQFF. DNA for the CDR3: TGTGCCAGCTCTCGGCGAGAGGGGGACGAGCAGTTCTTC.